These 9 T cell receptor beta chains came from one sample sequenced in a study of shared clonotypes between healthy human individuals. Generated by immunoSEQ multiplex PCR, the TCRdb table keeps only in-frame clones and is missing some. Of hundreds of thousands of clones in the sample, over 90% were seen once. Naive-designated CD8 cells lacked CD45RO, were positively enriched for CCR7, and omitted terminally differentiated effector memory CD45RA+ cells. Input material: naive CD8+ T cells sorted from blood. These receptors were taken from a man in his thirties or forties in good health.

This chain links TRBV7-2 with TRBJ2-3; D is perhaps TRBD2 (5 bases). The CDR3 sequence is 16 residues long. V lost 2 bases and J 0 bases, leaving 12 bases between the germline ends. Looked up from germline, CDR1 is SGHTA and CDR2 is FQGNSA. The CDR3 spells CASSLRAGPSTDTQYF. The DNA for the CDR3 is TGTGCCAGCAGCTTAAGGGCGGGCCCTAGCACAGATACGCAGTATTTT. The full variable domain, completed using reference TRBV7-2 and TRBJ2-3, is GAGVSQSPSNKVTEKGKDVELRCDPISGHTALYWYRQSLGQGLEFLIYFQGNSAPDKSGLPSDRFSAERTGGSVSTLTIQRTQQEDSAVYLCASSLRAGPSTDTQYFGPGTRLTVL.

The chain employs TRBV19 and TRBJ2-1; D possibly corresponds to TRBD2 (6 bases). CDR1 is LNHDA, CDR2 SQIVND, per germline (reference sequence). V dropped 8 bases and J dropped 0 bases, with 14 bases sitting between them. The CDR3 runs 15 residues. The CDR3 DNA reads as TGTGCCAGTCAAACGGGACTGAGCTCCTACAATGAGCAGTTCTTC. The encoded protein is CASQTGLSSYNEQFF.

Regarding this clone: The same CDR3 can be traced to other DNA sequences in this sample. The chain employs TRBV5-6 and TRBJ2-7; 9 nucleotides align to TRBD1. V lost 0 bases to trimming and J lost 3 bases; unmatched junction nucleotides: 1. CDR1 and CDR2 (germline): SGHDT, YYEEEE. The CDR3 contains 14 residues. The CDR3 loop reads CASSLGQGGYEQYF. Written as DNA, the CDR3 is TGTGCCAGCAGCTTGGGACAGGGGGGCTACGAGCAGTACTTC.

This clone has at least ten counts. The J gene is TRBJ2-7, the V gene TRBV23-1, with 15 positions matching TRBD2. TRBV23-1 is noted as an ORF with a role that remains uncertain. The CDR3 consists of 17 residues. J gave up 0 bases and V 8 bases, and 8 bases lay outside the gene matches. CDR3 sequence: CASSPGLAGGRSYEQYF. The CDR3 DNA reads as TGCGCCAGCTCTCCGGGACTAGCGGGAGGTCGCTCCTACGAGCAGTACTTC.

This clone was seen a few times. This chain links TRBV28 with TRBJ1-5; no clear D. Trimming shortened V by 4 bases and J by 1 base, and 8 bases separated the two germline ends. CDR3 length equals 14 residues. Per germline, CDR1 MDHEN and CDR2 SYDVKM. CDR3 sequence: CASSWLASNQPQHF. The CDR3 nucleotides are TGTGCCAGCAGTTGGCTGGCAAGCAATCAGCCCCAGCATTTT.

The rearrangement uses TRBV23-1 and TRBJ2-7; D gene unclear. TRBV23-1 is identified as an open reading frame with a role that is uncertain. This CDR3 region has 18 residues. The ends were cut back, 4 bases at V and 2 bases at J, with 24 bases in the middle. In DNA, the CDR3 is TGCGCCAGCAGTCCAAATATGCCCTCAAACCCGGAGACCTACGAGCAGTACTTC. Translated, it gives CASSPNMPSNPETYEQYF.

The chain couples TRBV4-2 to TRBJ2-2, with 8 bases lining up with TRBD1. With V trimmed by 0 bases and J by 3 bases, 9 bases remained unmatched. Per the germline V gene, CDR1 is LGHNA and CDR2 is YNFKEQ. The CDR3 contains 18 residues. The CDR3 is CASSQEDRAKTHTGELFF. The CDR3 nucleotides read TGTGCCAGCAGCCAAGAGGACAGGGCTAAAACCCACACCGGGGAGCTGTTTTTT.

This chain connects TRBV9 to TRBJ1-1; unclear D gene. The V gene lost 7 bases and the J gene lost 0 bases, with 16 bases spanning the gap. Germline V gene data show CDR1 as SGDLS and CDR2 as YYNGEE. This CDR3 has 15 amino acids. The DNA of the CDR3 is TGTGCCAGCGGGTTGTCCGGGAAACTGAACACTGAAGCTTTCTTT. Its protein is CASGLSGKLNTEAFF. The entire variable domain, with the rest obtained from reference TRBV9 and TRBJ1-1, is as follows: DSGVTQTPKHLITATGQRVTLRCSPRSGDLSVYWYQQSLDQGLQFLIQYYNGEERAKGNILERFSAQQFPDLHSELNLSSLELGDSALYFCASGLSGKLNTEAFFGQGTRLTVV.

CDR3 sequence: CASSQDWLAGGPSTGELFF. CDR3 bases: TGTGCCAGCAGCCAAGATTGGCTAGCGGGAGGGCCTAGCACCGGGGAGCTGTTTTTT. The chain joins TRBV4-2 to TRBJ2-2, with 12 bases aligning to TRBD2. In germline, CDR1 is LGHNA, CDR2 YNFKEQ. This CDR3 has 19 residues. The ends lost 0 bases at V and 4 bases at J; junction bases unmatched: 9.